Shown below are 8 T cell receptor beta chains from a single sample sequenced in a study of PD-1 blockade in classical Hodgkin lymphoma. Documented time point: cycle 4 day 1 (C4D1), after more than 5 weeks of nivolumab. Every one of the patients relapsed after autologous stem cell transplantation (brentuximab vedotin exposure was variable). Assay: immunoSEQ multiplex PCR; the TCRdb copy retains only in-frame clones and omits some. The table includes under 45,000 clones, about two thirds detected once. The sequencing used peripheral blood mononuclear cells (PBMCs), collected before the fourth cycle of nivolumab. These receptors were taken from a human donor with classical Hodgkin lymphoma.

The genes are TRBV19 and TRBJ2-2, with no clear D. The CDR3 is 14 amino acids. The germline CDR1 and CDR2 sequences are LNHDA and SQIVND (reference sequence). Trimming removed 1 base from V and 5 bases from J, with 8 bases in between. The CDR3 reads CASSIGLRTGELFF. CDR3 DNA: TGTGCCAGTAGTATAGGTCTAAGGACCGGGGAGCTGTTTTTT.

This clone was detected only a few times. This sequence joins TRBV10-3 and TRBJ1-4; 10 nucleotides line up with TRBD1. The CDR3 totals 15 residues. Germline V gene lookup returns CDR1 ENHRY and CDR2 SYGVKD. V trimming: 0 bases; J trimming: 7 bases; junction bases outside the gene matches: 2. This CDR3 is CAISESGTGVEKLFF. The CDR3 DNA reads TGTGCCATCAGTGAGTCGGGGACAGGGGTTGAAAAACTGTTTTTT.

The chain links TRBV29-1 to TRBJ1-1; no reliable D call. CDR3 length: 11 residues. CDR1 is SQVTM and CDR2 is ANQGSEA in the germline V gene. V lost 4 bases and J lost 0, with 3 bases in between. The CDR3 bases are TGCAGCGTTGGGTTGAACACTGAAGCTTTCTTT. Its translation is CSVGLNTEAFF.

The rearrangement uses TRBV27 and TRBJ1-6; 7 bases agree with TRBD1. CDR3 length equals 15 residues. Germline V gene lookup returns CDR1 MNHEY and CDR2 SMNVEV (reference sequence). The J segment lost 4 bases and the V segment lost 6 bases, leaving 6 bases of the junction unmatched. CDR3 coding DNA: TGTGCCAGCAGCCAAAGGGGGCAGTATAATTCACCCCTCCACTTT. It translates to CASSQRGQYNSPLHF.

The gene calls are TRBV5-1 and TRBJ2-5; D may be TRBD1 (6 bases). V gave up 4 bases and J gave up 5 bases, with 21 bases separating them. Germline CDR1 and CDR2: SGHRS and YFSETQ. The CDR3 runs to 16 residues. This CDR3 is CASSASFGQRGETQYF. The DNA of the CDR3 is TGCGCCAGCAGCGCCTCATTCGGACAGAGGGGGGAGACCCAGTACTTC. The entire variable domain, with the rest obtained from reference TRBV5-1 and TRBJ2-5, is as follows: KAGVTQTPRYLIKTRGQQVTLSCSPISGHRSVSWYQQTPGQGLQFLFEYFSETQRNKGNFPGRFSGRQFSNSRSEMNVSTLELGDSALYLCASSASFGQRGETQYFGPGTRLLVL.

This chain joins TRBV5-5 and TRBJ1-5; tentatively, D is TRBD1 (5 bases). The germline CDR1 and CDR2 sequences are SGHKS and YYEKEE (reference sequence). The ends were cut back, 0 bases at V and 4 bases at J, with 8 bases in the middle. This CDR3 contains 14 residues. CDR3 protein: CASSLGQNNQPQHF. Written as DNA, the CDR3 is TGTGCCAGCAGCTTGGGACAGAATAATCAGCCCCAGCATTTT.

In nucleotides, the CDR3 is TGTGCCAGCAGCGCCCGGGGCCGACACTACGAGCAGTACTTC. It specifies CASSARGRHYEQYF. The gene calls are TRBV7-2 and TRBJ2-7; D could derive from TRBD1 or TRBD2 (5 bases each). V dropped 5 bases and J dropped 3 bases, with 14 bases sitting between them. CDR1 is SGHTA and CDR2 is FQGNSA in the germline V gene. There are 14 residues in the CDR3.

This sequence joins TRBV6-6 and TRBJ1-2; D gene unclear. The CDR3 runs to 14 residues. Trimming shortened V by 5 bases and J by 7 bases, and 17 bases separated the two germline ends. Germline CDR1 is MNHNY and CDR2 is SVGAGI (reference sequence). The CDR3 sequence: CASSQSGQEFGYTF. CDR3 nucleotide sequence: TGTGCCAGCAGTCAGTCCGGCCAGGAGTTTGGCTACACCTTC.